These 14 T cell receptor beta chains originate from one sample sequenced in a study of T cells after yellow fever vaccination. MiXCR, run by TCRdb on the 5' RACE reads, gives a single entry per CDR3 protein. Among under 80,000 distinct CDR3 sequences listed, roughly 7.3% were seen once. The sample here was CD8+ T cells sorted from PBMCs, taken 15 days after the yellow fever booster vaccination. The receptors stem from a man in his thirties or forties who received the YFV17D yellow fever vaccine.

There are many counts of this clonotype. V gene TRBV5-4 combines with J gene TRBJ1-1; maybe TRBD1 (6 bases). The CDR3 has 15 amino acids. Germline CDR1 SGHNT, CDR2 YYREEE (reference sequence). V gave up 3 bases and J gave up 0 bases, with 12 bases separating them. CDR3 in DNA: TGTGCCAGCAGCTGGCAGGGGAGGATGAACACTGAAGCTTTCTTT. It specifies CASSWQGRMNTEAFF.

This clonotype was detected ten times or more. The chain links TRBV4-2 to TRBJ2-7, with 8 bases identical to TRBD2. This CDR3 is built from 14 residues. Germline V lookup: CDR1 LGHNA, CDR2 YNFKEQ. J was trimmed by 3 bases and V by 4 bases; bases with no gene match: 5. DNA for the CDR3: TGTGCCAGCAGCCCAACCGGGACTAGCTACGAGCAGTACTTC. It yields the protein CASSPTGTSYEQYF.

In this sample, this clonotype turned up many times. V usage is TRBV4-3 and J usage is TRBJ2-7; the D is unclear. V lost 0 bases and J 2 bases, leaving 5 bases between the germline ends. Germline V gene sequence: CDR1 LGHNA, CDR2 YSLEER. The CDR3 runs to 13 residues. The DNA for the CDR3 is TGCGCCAGCAGCCAAGATCTCGCCTACGAGCAGTACTTC. Protein product: CASSQDLAYEQYF.

This CDR3 is CASRDRGKNTGELFF. In nucleotides, the CDR3 is TGTGCCAGTAGGGACAGGGGAAAGAACACCGGGGAGCTGTTTTTT. The rearrangement links TRBV19 to TRBJ2-2; TRBD1 matches 9 bases. Germline CDR1 and CDR2: LNHDA and SQIVND (reference sequence). The V gene end was trimmed by 6 bases and the J gene end by 1 base; junction bases not matched to a gene: 3. This CDR3 contains 15 residues.

This clonotype was counted a few times. This rearrangement joins TRBV11-2 to TRBJ2-3, with TRBD1 matching over 9 bases. With 1 base clipped from V and 2 bases from J, the junction kept 7 bases outside the gene matches. Germline V gene sequence: CDR1 SGHAT, CDR2 FQNNGV. This CDR3 contains 17 residues. CDR3 DNA sequence: TGTGCCAGCAGCTTAGTTGGACAGGGGTTCCCCACAGATACGCAGTATTTT. Its translation: CASSLVGQGFPTDTQYF.

The V call is TRBV7-2, the J call TRBJ2-7; no definite D call. The germline CDR1 and CDR2 sequences are SGHTA and FQGNSA. The CDR3 extends over 14 amino acids. V was clipped by 0 bases and J by 1 base, with 7 bases between them. CDR3 region: CASSLASSSYEQYF. In DNA form, the CDR3 reads TGTGCCAGCAGCTTAGCCTCCTCGTCCTACGAGCAGTACTTC.

At least ten counts were recorded for this clonotype. The rearrangement links TRBV6-5 to TRBJ2-7, with D perhaps TRBD1 (6 bases). The V end was cut by 6 bases, the J end by 6 bases, with 12 bases between. Per the germline V gene, CDR1 is MNHEY and CDR2 is SVGAGI. This CDR3 has 12 amino acids. For the CDR3, the DNA is TGTGCCAGCAGGGCCCCAGGGGCCGAGCAGTACTTC. Protein sequence: CASRAPGAEQYF.

A word on this clonotype: Being one base from a much bigger clone, this may be a read error. The chain couples TRBV5-1 to TRBJ1-1, with TRBD1 matching 7 bases. The V segment lost 4 bases and the J segment 5 bases; nucleotides outside the gene matches: 11. Germline loops: CDR1 SGHRS, CDR2 YFSETQ. The CDR3 consists of 15 residues. In DNA, the CDR3 is TGCGCCAGCAGCCCGACAGGGTATAGGGAGACTGAAGCTTTCTTT. The encoded protein is CASSPTGYRETEAFF.

There are many counts of this clonotype. This chain uses TRBV7-2 with TRBJ2-2; 12 nucleotides match TRBD2. Germline loops: CDR1 SGHTA, CDR2 FQGNSA. V lost 3 bases and J lost 6; bases outside the gene matches: 5. This CDR3 region has 16 residues. The CDR3 loop reads CASSLLAGGFAGELFF. Written as DNA, the CDR3 is TGTGCCAGCAGCTTGCTAGCGGGAGGGTTCGCCGGGGAGCTGTTTTTT.

This clonotype was seen many times. V and J are TRBV20-1 and TRBJ2-1; the D call may be TRBD1 or TRBD2 (5 bases each). The germline V gene has CDR1 DFQATT and CDR2 SNEGSKA (reference sequence). Trimming took off 6 bases at V and 9 bases at J, with 12 bases between the two ends. The CDR3 has 11 residues. The CDR3 region is CSASLGTEQFF. The DNA of the CDR3 is TGCAGTGCGTCTCTAGGGACTGAGCAGTTCTTC.

The table lists this clonotype with many counts. J is TRBJ2-2 and V is TRBV18; D possibly uses TRBD1 or TRBD2 (6 bases each). The CDR3 totals 17 residues. V was cut by 2 bases and J by 1 base, with 14 bases left in between. Germline V gene data show CDR1 as KGHSH and CDR2 as LQKENI. The CDR3 nucleotides read TGTGCCAGCTCACCAATGGGGGGCCGTATGAACACCGGGGAGCTGTTTTTT. Amino acids: CASSPMGGRMNTGELFF.

In this sample, this clonotype turned up many times. The J gene is TRBJ2-7, the V gene TRBV5-1, with D perhaps matching TRBD2 (5 bases). This CDR3 comprises 12 residues. The V gene's germline CDR1 is SGHRS and CDR2 YFSETQ. Between the trimmed V and J ends, which lost 7 bases and 1 base, there was a span of 9 bases. For the CDR3, the DNA is TGCGCCAGCGCCTCGGGATCCTACGAGCAGTACTTC. Translated: CASASGSYEQYF.

Only a few counts were recorded for this clonotype. The chain combines TRBV29-1 with TRBJ2-3; a weak D match, TRBD1 (7 bases). The germline CDR1 and CDR2 sequences are SQVTM and ANQGSEA. The CDR3 consists of 13 residues. V was shortened by 6 bases and J by 2 bases, with 12 bases between the two germline ends. Written as DNA, the CDR3 is TGCAGCGTCCCCAGGGGGGTCACAGATACGCAGTATTTT. It translates to CSVPRGVTDTQYF.

The chain employs TRBV28 and TRBJ2-2; tentatively, D is TRBD2 (6 bases). Germline CDR1 MDHEN, CDR2 SYDVKM. Trimming pared 6 bases from V and 1 base from J, leaving 12 bases between. This CDR3 is 15 amino acids long. CDR3 sequence (DNA): TGTGCCAGCAGCCAACCGGGACTGAACACCGGGGAGCTGTTTTTT. Its protein is CASSQPGLNTGELFF.